This TCR beta chain was retrieved from a study of early T cells in non-severe SARS-CoV-2 infection. Overall study results and limits: There was a bias toward anti-spike CD8 responses in VDJdb matching, which missed private and CD4 specificities.

The CDR3 contains 14 residues. Trimming took off 4 bases at V and 3 bases at J, with 12 bases between the two ends. Germline values: CDR1 PRHDT, CDR2 FYEKMQ (reference sequence). Individually, cDNA molecules had unique molecular identifiers attached to them. A single record per CDR3 protein comes from TCRdb applying MiXCR to the 5' RACE reads. Among approximately 100,000 distinct CDR3 sequences, roughly 17% were seen once, and the ten largest hold about 1.3%. With regard to this clonotype: What it binds is unknown.

The sample comprised whole blood. The clonotype originates from an adult who was a healthcare worker with PCR-confirmed SARS-CoV-2 infection or an uninfected control (not recorded which). This rearrangement joins TRBV13 to TRBJ2-5; TRBD1 is a possible D gene (5 bases). The CDR3 is CASSSLRAEETQYF. For the CDR3, the DNA is TGTGCCAGCAGCTCACTCAGGGCCGAAGAGACCCAGTACTTC.